The 26 T cell receptor beta chains listed next were all sequenced from one sample in a study of cytomegalovirus exposure and HLA in healthy donors. Use of 60 Vbeta and 13 Jbeta primers characterized the PCR. Profiling relied on immunoSEQ multiplex PCR, and the TCRdb table lists in-frame clones only, not all of them. The table includes about 94,000 clones, 50% to 75% detected once. The sample consisted of PBMCs. The receptors were sampled from a man aged 30 to 45 in good health and CMV-seronegative.

The rearrangement links TRBV7-2 to TRBJ2-3; 8 nucleotides line up with TRBD2. Germline lookup yields CDR1 SGHTA and CDR2 FQGNSA. The CDR3 covers 17 residues. Trimming removed 5 bases from V and 2 bases from J; junction bases left unmatched: 12. The CDR3 loop reads CASSANLAGGFTDTQYF. The CDR3 DNA sequence: TGTGCCAGCAGCGCGAACCTAGCGGGCGGGTTCACAGATACGCAGTATTTT.

This clone was seen a single time. The chain uses TRBV6-1 and TRBJ2-5; 13 nucleotides agree with TRBD2. The CDR3 is 16 amino acids. Germline CDR1 is MNHNS and CDR2 is SASEGT. Trimming removed 1 base from V and 4 bases from J; junction bases left unmatched: 3. The CDR3 reads CASSEGTSGSGETQYF. In nucleotides, the CDR3 is TGTGCCAGCAGTGAAGGGACTAGCGGGAGTGGAGAGACCCAGTACTTC.

The chain joins TRBV19 to TRBJ2-3, with 11 bases identical to TRBD2. The CDR3 extends over 16 amino acids. The V gene's germline CDR1 is LNHDA and CDR2 SQIVND (reference sequence). The J segment lost 5 bases and the V segment lost 6 bases, leaving 10 bases of the junction unmatched. CDR3 nucleotides: TGTGCCAGTAGGGATGAACTAGCGGGGGAGGGAGATACGCAGTATTTT. As protein: CASRDELAGEGDTQYF.

A few counts support this clone. The chain employs TRBV2 and TRBJ2-5, with 8 bases identical to TRBD1. The CDR3 covers 14 residues. V dropped 7 bases and J dropped 5; count of bases not matched to a gene: 9. CDR1 and CDR2 (germline): SNHLY, FYNNEI. CDR3: CASTRQGFRETQYF. In nucleotides, the CDR3 is TGTGCCAGCACCAGACAGGGGTTTAGGGAGACCCAGTACTTC.

The V and J genes are TRBV6-1 and TRBJ2-3; TRBD2 matches 12 bases. Germline loops: CDR1 MNHNS, CDR2 SASEGT. The CDR3 covers 16 residues. The junction had 9 bases not matched to a gene; V was cut back by 3 bases and J by 8 bases. The CDR3 region has the DNA TGTGCCAGCAGTGAGTCTAGCGGGGGGGCCCCGGGTACGCAGTATTTT. Translating gives CASSESSGGAPGTQYF.

This clone was counted only a few times. This chain joins TRBV6-5 and TRBJ1-4; no definite D call. CDR1 is MNHEY and CDR2 is SVGAGI in the germline V gene. Trimming took 0 bases from V and 5 from J, leaving 10 bases between them. The CDR3 contains 15 residues. The CDR3 DNA reads TGTGCCAGCAGTTACTCAGTCCAGATCAATGAAAAACTGTTTTTT. Protein sequence: CASSYSVQINEKLFF.

The chain carries TRBV28 and TRBJ1-4; 7 bases map to TRBD1. V lost 4 bases and J lost 8; bases outside the gene matches: 7. CDR3 size: 14 residues. Germline CDR1 and CDR2: MDHEN and SYDVKM. DNA for the CDR3: TGTGCCAGCAGTTCCGGACAGGCGAGAGAAAAACTGTTTTTT. This gives the protein CASSSGQAREKLFF. The full variable domain, with the rest looked up from reference TRBV28 and TRBJ1-4, is DVKVTQSSRYLVKRTGEKVFLECVQDMDHENMFWYRQDPGLGLRLIYFSYDVKMKEKGDIPEGYSVSREKKERFSLILESASTNQTSMYLCASSSGQAREKLFFGSGTQLSVL.

A remark on this clone: The junction does not match germline at one end; this may be a read error. The rearrangement uses TRBV29-1 and TRBJ2-4; D is perhaps TRBD1 (7 bases). Germline loops: CDR1 SQVTM, CDR2 ANQGSEA. This CDR3 has 16 residues. CDR3 in DNA: TGCAGCGTTGGGCTCGGAGGGGGCGCGTCCAAAAACATTCGGTACTTC. This sequence encodes CSVGLGGGASKNIRYF.

This chain joins TRBV20-1 and TRBJ2-7; TRBD1 is a possible D gene (5 bases). Per germline, CDR1 DFQATT and CDR2 SNEGSKA (reference sequence). The CDR3 has 11 residues. V lost 0 bases and J lost 12, with 12 bases in between. DNA of the CDR3: TGCAGTGCTAGAGATCAGGCAGGGCTGTACTTC. Protein sequence: CSARDQAGLYF.

This chain links TRBV7-9 with TRBJ2-7; 7 nucleotides line up with TRBD2. Germline V gives CDR1 SEHNR, CDR2 FQNEAQ (reference sequence). Germline trimming cut 1 base from V and 0 bases from J; bases unmatched to any gene: 15. CDR3 size: 19 residues. The CDR3 reads CASSLDVNVGGRSSYEQYF. In DNA, the CDR3 is TGTGCCAGCAGCTTAGATGTTAACGTCGGCGGGAGAAGCTCCTACGAGCAGTACTTC.

This clone has just a few counts. CDR3 DNA sequence: TGTGCCAGCAGCTTGGACGGGAGCTCCTATAATTCACCCCTCCACTTT. It encodes CASSLDGSSYNSPLHF. V gene TRBV5-4 combines with J gene TRBJ1-6, with unresolved D. The CDR3 extends over 16 amino acids. Per germline, CDR1 SGHNT and CDR2 YYREEE (reference sequence). Trimming stripped 0 bases from V and 0 bases from J, with 7 bases between.

In its sample, this clone was seen once. The chain recombines TRBV7-2 with TRBJ1-3, with D unclear. Trimming stripped 2 bases from V and 0 bases from J, with 8 bases between. The length of the CDR3 is 15 residues. The V gene's germline CDR1 is SGHTA and CDR2 FQGNSA. The CDR3 DNA sequence: TGTGCCAGCAGCTTACCAGGTTCCTCTGGAAACACCATATATTTT. It codes for CASSLPGSSGNTIYF.

This clone was seen only a few times. The chain employs TRBV5-4 and TRBJ1-2, with D unresolved. Deletions cut 4 bases from V and 1 base from J, with 8 bases between. Per germline, CDR1 SGHNT and CDR2 YYREEE (reference sequence). The CDR3 has 13 residues. Written as DNA, the CDR3 is TGTGCCAGCAGCCTGGACGGTAACTATGGCTACACCTTC. This gives the protein CASSLDGNYGYTF.

This chain links TRBV9 with TRBJ2-3; D unclear. V shed 0 bases and J shed 1 base, with 6 bases lying between them. The germline V gene encodes CDR1 SGDLS and CDR2 YYNGEE. The CDR3 sequence is 14 residues long. The CDR3 sequence: CASSVGAGTDTQYF. The CDR3 DNA sequence: TGTGCCAGCAGCGTAGGGGCTGGCACAGATACGCAGTATTTT. The complete variable domain, with remaining parts taken from reference TRBV9 and TRBJ2-3, reads DSGVTQTPKHLITATGQRVTLRCSPRSGDLSVYWYQQSLDQGLQFLIQYYNGEERAKGNILERFSAQQFPDLHSELNLSSLELGDSALYFCASSVGAGTDTQYFGPGTRLTVL.

This chain joins TRBV7-9 and TRBJ2-3; 9 bases agree with TRBD2. V lost 4 bases, J lost 0 bases, and 5 bases stayed unmatched. Germline V CDR1 and CDR2: SEHNR, FQNEAQ (reference sequence). This CDR3 has 16 amino acids. The CDR3 nucleotides read TGTGCCAGCAGCTCCCGGACTAGCGTTAGCACAGATACGCAGTATTTT. It codes for CASSSRTSVSTDTQYF.

A remark on this clone: At one boundary the junction diverges from the germline segment, which might be a read error. The genes are TRBV7-9 and TRBJ1-3; D uncertain. The CDR3 runs 12 residues. Germline CDR1 is SEHNR and CDR2 is FQNEAQ (reference sequence). The CDR3 is CSSSPTRNTIYF. CDR3 DNA: TGTTCCAGCAGCCCTACTAGAAACACCATATATTTT.

The J gene is TRBJ2-3, the V gene TRBV7-9; D is unresolved. Trimming pared 0 bases from V and 0 bases from J, leaving 13 bases between. Germline CDR1 reads SEHNR; CDR2 reads FQNEAQ (reference sequence). CDR3 length: 17 amino acids. The CDR3 reads CASSLASRASSTDTQYF. The CDR3 DNA sequence: TGTGCCAGCAGCTTAGCTTCCCGAGCCTCTAGCACAGATACGCAGTATTTT.

The gene calls are TRBV6-4 and TRBJ1-6; D is unresolved. CDR1 and CDR2 from the germline V gene are MRHNA and SNTAGT. The length of the CDR3 is 13 residues. V was clipped by 0 bases and J by 10 bases, with 7 bases between them. The CDR3 DNA sequence: TGTGCCAGCAGTGACTCGAGAGCATCACCCCTCCACTTT. Translation: CASSDSRASPLHF.

This clone was detected once. The chain has TRBV7-3 and TRBJ1-1; D perhaps matches TRBD1 (6 bases). Trimming took off 5 bases at V and 1 base at J, with 14 bases between the two ends. This CDR3 has 15 amino acids. Germline-derived CDR1 and CDR2 are SGHTA and FQGTGA. The CDR3 region is CASSPVRQENTEAFF. Here the CDR3 DNA reads TGTGCCAGCAGCCCCGTTAGACAGGAGAACACTGAAGCTTTCTTT.

This rearrangement joins TRBV4-1 to TRBJ2-5, with TRBD1 matching over 8 bases. CDR1 and CDR2 from the germline V gene are MGHRA and YSYEKL. Losses at the gene ends were 7 bases for V and 6 bases for J; bases not matched to a gene: 1. This CDR3 region has 11 residues. The CDR3 region is CASTGGQTQYF. The CDR3 nucleotides are TGCGCCAGCACAGGGGGCCAGACCCAGTACTTC.

This clone appeared a few times. The V and J genes are TRBV7-8 and TRBJ1-5; D not resolved. Trimming took off 5 bases at V and 5 bases at J, with 19 bases between the two ends. The CDR3 loop spans 16 amino acids. The germline V gene has CDR1 SGHVS and CDR2 FQNEAQ. Here the CDR3 DNA reads TGTGCCAGCAGCCCCGATAGGAGGGTAGATTATCAGCCCCAGCATTTT. The encoded protein is CASSPDRRVDYQPQHF.

This clone was counted a few times. CDR3 bases: TGTGCCAGCAGCTTCTTAGGACAGGGGTTCACTGAAGCTTTCTTT. It translates to CASSFLGQGFTEAFF. This chain uses TRBV7-9 with TRBJ1-1; the match to TRBD1 covers 9 bases. The ends lost 3 bases at V and 4 bases at J; junction bases unmatched: 6. The CDR3 totals 15 residues. Germline V CDR1 and CDR2: SEHNR, FQNEAQ (reference sequence).

The rearrangement uses TRBV18 and TRBJ2-7; 7 bases fit TRBD1. CDR3 length: 14 residues. The J segment lost 3 bases and the V segment lost 3 bases, leaving 5 bases of the junction unmatched. Germline CDR1 reads KGHSH; CDR2 reads LQKENI. The CDR3 nucleotides read TGTGCCAGCTCACCTCCCTGGGACAGCTACGAGCAGTACTTC. Translating gives CASSPPWDSYEQYF.

The rearrangement joins TRBV6-1 to TRBJ2-5; weak D call: TRBD2 (5 bases). The closer fit of TRBJ2-7 to the DNA end suggests the J call may be wrong. The CDR3 sequence is 15 residues long. Germline assignment: CDR1 MNHNS and CDR2 SASEGT. This chain's CDR3 is CASSENSGFSYEQYF. The CDR3, as DNA: TGTGCCAGCAGTGAAAATTCGGGATTCTCCTACGAGCAGTACTTC.

V gene TRBV6-6 combines with J gene TRBJ2-3; perhaps TRBD2 as D (5 bases). Trimming shortened V by 2 bases and J by 2 bases, and 14 bases separated the two germline ends. Per germline, CDR1 MNHNY and CDR2 SVGAGI (reference sequence). CDR3 length: 16 amino acids. CDR3 amino acids: CASSYGRQRLTDTQYF. The DNA for the CDR3 is TGTGCCAGCAGTTACGGACGGCAGCGGCTCACAGATACGCAGTATTTT.

This clone was picked up a small number of times. Here the CDR3 DNA reads TGTGCCAGCAGCTTAGTGACAGGGGGTAACACCATATATTTT. Protein: CASSLVTGGNTIYF. The chain recombines TRBV7-6 with TRBJ1-3; 9 bases agree with TRBD1. Trimming took 1 base from V and 7 from J; bases not matched to a gene: 2. Germline-derived CDR1 and CDR2 are SGHVS and FNYEAQ. This CDR3 has 14 residues.